The following is a T cell receptor beta chain sequence with its context. Its antigen specificity is not known. No quality values exist for individual bases; no much larger clone is one base distant. This sample was taken from a study of a mutant IDH1 vaccine in newly diagnosed glioma (dated by TCRdb to the early 2020s). At the level of the whole study: In the chemotherapy-containing groups, vaccination started alongside temozolomide cycles, whereas in patients who had radiotherapy alone it started 4-6 weeks after radiotherapy. Of the approximately 35 treated patients, about 62% were male and 37.5% were female, and a mean age of 40.4 years was recorded. Before enrollment, most patients had been given radiochemotherapy with temozolomide as standard therapy, while the rest had received either radiotherapy alone or temozolomide alone. The week-35 safety follow-up took place at visit V12, and the week-47 end of study took place at visit V13. Peripheral blood was collected at six visits: V03 (baseline), V05, V07, V10, V12 and V13. For exploratory analyses, longitudinal TCRB deep sequencing was carried out in some 25 treated patients wherever samples were available. Points the paper makes about the study in general: Changes in the top peripheral T cell clonotypes picked up by TCRB sequencing did not appear to be linked to pseudoprogression. Across multiple MHC alleles, vaccine-induced immune responses were seen in 90% to 95% of patients. It was noted by the authors that analyses of patient blood samples could not be reproduced owing to sample limitations. Availability determined which PBMC samples were chosen for TCRB deep sequencing.

The time point label of this sample denotes: week 35, safety follow-up. A 20-mer mutant IDH1 peptide at 300 micrograms in Montanide made up each vaccine dose, which was injected subcutaneously together with topical imiquimod. Across visits V03 through V10, patients got a total of eight vaccinations, given in weeks 1, 3, 5, 7, 11, 15, 19 and 23. Donors had newly diagnosed WHO grade 3 or 4 IDH1-mutant astrocytomas with loss of nuclear ATRX. The samples were drawn from NOA16, a multicentre, single-arm, open-label phase I trial in Germany that tested a mutant IDH1 peptide vaccine in humans for the first time. Genomic DNA for TCRB sequencing was extracted from EDTA blood using the DNeasy Blood and Tissue Kit. V ends up 4 bases short and J 6 bases short, with an unmatched junction base count of 11. CDR1 SGHTA and CDR2 FQGNSA were looked up in the germline V gene. Counted from cysteine to phenylalanine, this CDR3 has 16 amino acids. Only the CDR3 portion is preserved as DNA: 48 bases, with reading frame beginning at the first base.

Library method: the immunoSEQ multiplex PCR assay. The hsTCRB Kit was used according to the manufacturer's protocol to amplify rearranged TCR beta chain sequences. TCRB libraries were sequenced on an Illumina MiSeq. Turning to the authors' computational methods: The proprietary platform of the kit vendor was used for demultiplexing, trimming and gene mapping. TCRdb carries this immuneACCESS record with in-frame sequences only. Its versions omit some clonotypes, under half of them owing to an unresolved V gene in the studies checked, with the rest unexplained. V and J calls and clone size follow that table, whereas D and trimming were derived from the DNA. The sample table lists about 32,000 clones, approximately 82% of them with a count of one. Around 6.8% of the sample comes from the top ten.

Here the sequenced sample was PBMCs, taken from a glioma patient whose treatment included an IDH1 peptide vaccine. This TCR came from a woman aged 18-29 years with glioma. In this chain, TRBV7-2 is recombined with TRBJ2-7; TRBD2 lines up with 11 middle nucleotides. The CDR3 region: CASSYIAGGPLSEQYF. The DNA is TGTGCCAGCAGCTATATAGCGGGAGGGCCTTTATCCGAGCAGTACTTC.